These 14 T cell receptor beta chains share one sample of origin, sequenced in a study of glioma-infiltrating T cells after dendritic cell vaccination. This table comes from immunoSEQ multiplex PCR, and its TCRdb copy is limited to in-frame clones, with some not included. The sample has 75,000 to 100,000 clones, around three quarters seen once. This material consisted of blood, taken before dendritic cell vaccination. Receptors originate from a human donor with glioblastoma.

This clone was seen only a few times. The rearrangement joins TRBV7-6 to TRBJ2-3, with D possibly matching TRBD2 (6 bases). Between the trimmed V and J ends, which lost 2 bases and 4 bases, there was a span of 16 bases. This CDR3 region has 16 residues. Looked up from germline, CDR1 is SGHVS and CDR2 is FNYEAQ. In DNA form, the CDR3 reads TGTGCCAGCAGCTTATTGGCCGGGGGAGGCCCAGATACGCAGTATTTT. It translates to CASSLLAGGGPDTQYF.

V gene TRBV2 combines with J gene TRBJ1-5; D gene uncertain. V was pared by 5 bases and J by 3 bases, with 5 bases between. This CDR3 is built from 12 residues. CDR1 and CDR2 (germline): SNHLY, FYNNEI. The DNA of the CDR3 is TGTGCCAGCAGTCTATACAATCAGCCCCAGCATTTT. Translating it yields CASSLYNQPQHF.

The chain uses TRBV2 and TRBJ2-2; 10 nucleotides match TRBD1. Losses at the gene ends were 4 bases for V and 4 bases for J; bases not matched to a gene: 3. Germline values: CDR1 SNHLY, CDR2 FYNNEI. The CDR3 is made up of 15 amino acids. The CDR3 bases are TGTGCCAGCAGTGGACAGGGGGCGCGCACCGGGGAGCTGTTTTTT. It yields the protein CASSGQGARTGELFF.

The chain employs TRBV19 and TRBJ2-1; no clear D gene. V was clipped by 3 bases and J by 6 bases, with 21 bases between them. Germline V gene lookup returns CDR1 LNHDA and CDR2 SQIVND (reference sequence). The CDR3 consists of 17 residues. The CDR3, as DNA: TGTGCCAGTAGTATTTGGTTCATCGATGCACCCAGCAATGAGCAGTTCTTC. This encodes CASSIWFIDAPSNEQFF.

The chain uses TRBV15 and TRBJ2-7; TRBD1 matches at 11 bases. The CDR3 totals 15 residues. Germline CDR1 is LNHNV and CDR2 is YYDKDF (reference sequence). V was pared by 2 bases and J by 5 bases, with 5 bases of the junction left unmatched. This CDR3 reads CATSRSRDRGDEQYF. The CDR3 DNA reads TGTGCCACCAGCAGATCCCGGGACAGGGGGGACGAGCAGTACTTC.

This sequence joins TRBV14 and TRBJ1-2; 7 bases map to TRBD1. The CDR3 contains 15 residues. Trimming cost V 2 bases and J 2 bases; bases outside gene matches: 5. Germline assignment: CDR1 SGHDN and CDR2 FVKESK. The chain's CDR3 is CASSQYRGWNYGYTF. CDR3 nucleotides: TGTGCCAGCAGCCAATACAGGGGCTGGAACTATGGCTACACCTTC.

The chain joins TRBV6-5 to TRBJ1-1, with 8 bases identical to TRBD1. Germline CDR1 is MNHEY and CDR2 is SVGAGI. This CDR3 comprises 14 residues. The junction had 4 bases not matched to a gene; V was cut back by 6 bases and J by 1 base. For the CDR3, the DNA is TGTGCCAGCAGCCCCGGACAGGGGAACACTGAAGCTTTCTTT. Its protein is CASSPGQGNTEAFF.

The CDR3 nucleotides read TGTGCCATCAGTGAGCGGGGTGGTCTGACAGATACGCAGTATTTT. It codes for CAISERGGLTDTQYF. This chain joins TRBV10-3 and TRBJ2-3; tentative D call: TRBD2 (5 bases). CDR3 size: 15 residues. V was clipped by 2 bases and J by 3 bases, with 12 bases between them. Germline CDR1 and CDR2: ENHRY and SYGVKD.

The rearrangement links TRBV28 to TRBJ1-2; a weak D match, TRBD1 (5 bases). The CDR3 length is 13 residues. The V end lost 6 bases, the J end lost 6 bases, and 14 bases lay between the germline ends. From germline, CDR1 is MDHEN and CDR2 SYDVKM. CDR3 in amino acids: CASSLGLPDGYTF. The CDR3 coding sequence is TGTGCCAGCAGCCTGGGACTCCCGGATGGCTACACCTTC.

A remark on this clone: Other DNA sequences within the sample encode an identical CDR3. This chain uses TRBV5-1 with TRBJ2-1, with 11 positions matching TRBD2. The V segment lost 1 base and the J segment 6 bases; nucleotides outside the gene matches: 3. The CDR3 has 15 residues. The germline V gene encodes CDR1 SGHRS and CDR2 YFSETQ. Here the CDR3 DNA reads TGCGCCAGCAGCTTGAAGCTAGCGGGAGGCAATGAGCAGTTCTTC. Amino acids: CASSLKLAGGNEQFF.

The V call is TRBV18, the J call TRBJ2-3, with 9 nucleotides matching TRBD2. The length of the CDR3 is 15 residues. The germline CDR1 and CDR2 sequences are KGHSH and LQKENI. The junction had 4 bases not matched to a gene; V was cut back by 4 bases and J by 2 bases. CDR3 protein: CASSRSGSLTDTQYF. The DNA for the CDR3 is TGTGCCAGCTCACGTAGCGGGAGCCTCACAGATACGCAGTATTTT.

The CDR3 here is CASITTTGELFF. CDR3 nucleotides: TGTGCCAGCATCACTACCACCGGGGAGCTGTTTTTT. V gene TRBV6-5 combines with J gene TRBJ2-2, with D unresolved. There are 12 residues in the CDR3. Trimming pared 7 bases from V and 4 bases from J, leaving 7 bases between. Germline assignment: CDR1 MNHEY and CDR2 SVGAGI.

The rearrangement uses TRBV5-1 and TRBJ1-4; 7 nucleotides match TRBD1. Germline CDR1 is SGHRS and CDR2 is YFSETQ. This CDR3 is 15 amino acids long. V lost 0 bases, J lost 6 bases, and 5 bases stayed unmatched. The CDR3 region has the DNA TGCGCCAGCAGCTTGGCCGGAGACAGGGATGAAAAACTGTTTTTT. This encodes CASSLAGDRDEKLFF.

The V call is TRBV19, the J call TRBJ2-7; TRBD1 matches 7 bases. Germline CDR1 and CDR2: LNHDA and SQIVND (reference sequence). V lost 7 bases and J lost 6; bases outside the gene matches: 15. There are 15 residues in the CDR3. CDR3 in amino acids: CASTETGRPGGEQYF. In DNA, the CDR3 is TGTGCCAGTACCGAAACCGGGCGGCCAGGGGGCGAGCAGTACTTC.